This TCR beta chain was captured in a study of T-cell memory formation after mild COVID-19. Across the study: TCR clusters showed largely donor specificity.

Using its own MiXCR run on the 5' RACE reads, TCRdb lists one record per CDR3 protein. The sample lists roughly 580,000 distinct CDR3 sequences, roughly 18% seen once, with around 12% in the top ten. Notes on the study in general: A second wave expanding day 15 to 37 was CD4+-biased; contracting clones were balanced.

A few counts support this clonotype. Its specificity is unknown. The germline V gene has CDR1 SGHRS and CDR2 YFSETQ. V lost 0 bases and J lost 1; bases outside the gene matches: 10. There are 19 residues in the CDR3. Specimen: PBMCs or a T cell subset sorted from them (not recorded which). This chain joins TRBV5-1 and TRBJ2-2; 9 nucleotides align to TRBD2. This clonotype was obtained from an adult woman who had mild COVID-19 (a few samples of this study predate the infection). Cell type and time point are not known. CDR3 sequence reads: CASSLVGALAGVNTGELFF. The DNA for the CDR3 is TGCGCCAGCAGCTTGGTGGGGGCCTTAGCGGGAGTGAACACCGGGGAGCTGTTTTTT.